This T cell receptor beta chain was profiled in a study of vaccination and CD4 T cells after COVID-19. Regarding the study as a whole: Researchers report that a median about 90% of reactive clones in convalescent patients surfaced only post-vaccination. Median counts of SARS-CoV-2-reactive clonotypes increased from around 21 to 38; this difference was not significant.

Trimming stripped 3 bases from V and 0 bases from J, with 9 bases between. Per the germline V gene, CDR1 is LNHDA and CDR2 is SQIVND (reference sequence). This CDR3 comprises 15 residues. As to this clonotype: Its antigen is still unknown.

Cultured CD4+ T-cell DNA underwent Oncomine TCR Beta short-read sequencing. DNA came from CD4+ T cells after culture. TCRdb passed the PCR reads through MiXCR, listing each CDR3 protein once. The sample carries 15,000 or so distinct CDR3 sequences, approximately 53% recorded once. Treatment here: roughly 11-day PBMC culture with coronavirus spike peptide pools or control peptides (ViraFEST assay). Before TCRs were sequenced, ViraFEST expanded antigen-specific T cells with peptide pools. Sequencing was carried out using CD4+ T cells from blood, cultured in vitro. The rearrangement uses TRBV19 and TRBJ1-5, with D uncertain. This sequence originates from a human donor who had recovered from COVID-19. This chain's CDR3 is CASSMVRNSNQPQHF. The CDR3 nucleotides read TGTGCCAGTAGTATGGTCAGGAATAGCAATCAGCCCCAGCATTTT.